This entry features one T cell receptor (beta chain) sequence. These data originate in a study of blood T cell repertoires in COVID-19. The wider study: From T cells, B-cell-depleted T cells, or PBMCs came the material, which was cDNA or gDNA.

Trimming removed 4 bases at V and 5 bases at J, with 14 bases between. The germline V gene encodes CDR1 SGHNT and CDR2 YYREEE (reference sequence). This CDR3 is 14 amino acids long. Original processing notes: Nucleated cell counts were estimated from reference gene primer amplification. The table came from immunoSEQ multiplex PCR; TCRdb's copy has only in-frame clones and leaves some out. From that table come the V and J calls and clone size; the DNA was used to work out D and trimming. The data hold 50,000 or so clones, with around 90% observed a single time. Sequenced sample: peripheral blood. The clonotype originates from a human donor in a cohort sampled during active COVID-19. The J gene is TRBJ2-3, the V gene TRBV5-4, with TRBD2 as a possible D gene (5 bases). The CDR3, as DNA: TGTGCCAGCAGCCCCCGCGGAGCGGTAGATACGCAGTATTTT. It codes for CASSPRGAVDTQYF. Based on the CDR3 plus reference TRBV5-4 and TRBJ2-3, the full variable domain is ETGVTQSPTHLIKTRGQQVTLRCSSQSGHNTVSWYQQALGQGPQFIFQYYREEENGRGNFPPRFSGLQFPNYSSELNVNALELDDSALYLCASSPRGAVDTQYFGPGTRLTVL.